A selection of T cell receptor beta chains follows, all from one sample in a study of CD8 T cells in ankylosing spondylitis. Each CDR3 protein is one row after TCRdb ran MiXCR on the 5' RACE reads. The repertoire consists of a few hundred thousand distinct CDR3 sequences, with approximately 20% occurring once and the leading ten covering about 16%. The source material was blood, either unsorted or a sorted T cell fraction (not recorded which). These receptors originate from a male donor with ankylosing spondylitis. CDR3s include the opening cysteine and the closing phenylalanine or tryptophan. A D gene is named only where the DNA matches it firmly. Clone size is shown for a subset of rows, as once, few, many or a class of expanded clone.

>TRBJ2-3|TRBD1|NA|17|TRBV4-2
TGTGCCAGCAGCCAAGATACAGGACAGGGGAACACAGATACGCAGTATTTT
CASSQDTGQGNTDTQYF
>TRBJ2-4|NA|NA|14|TRBV12-3/TRBV12-4
TGTGCCAGCAGTTTAGGGGTTAGGGAAAACATTCAGTACTTC
CASSLGVRENIQYF
>TRBJ2-7|NA|NA|15|TRBV28
TGTGCCAGCAGTCAGCAGGGCTCCATGAACTACGAGCAGTACTTC
CASSQQGSMNYEQYF
>TRBJ1-1|NA|NA|14|TRBV12-3/TRBV12-4
TGTGCCAGCAGTTGGGGGGGGCTGTACACTGAAGCTTTCTTT
CASSWGGLYTEAFF
>TRBJ2-7|NA|NA|18|TRBV5-1
TGCGCCAGCAGCTTGTCTCCCCGTGGCACGTCCAGCTCCTACGAGCAGTACTTC
CASSLSPRGTSSSYEQYF
>TRBJ2-1|NA|once|15|TRBV5-8
TGTGCCAGCAGCTTGGAGCCTTACTCCTACAATGAGCAGTTCTTC
CASSLEPYSYNEQFF
>TRBJ2-1|TRBD2|few|17|TRBV7-2
TGTGCCAGCAGCCGGGGACTAGCGGGAGGATTCTACAATGAGCAGTTCTTC
CASSRGLAGGFYNEQFF
>TRBJ2-3|NA|NA|14|TRBV5-4
TGTGCCAGCAGCTTGGAGGTTCTCCCAGATACGCAGTATTTT
CASSLEVLPDTQYF
>TRBJ2-7|NA|NA|13|TRBV6-2/TRBV6-3
TGTGCCAGCGCTCAAGGGATCGGATACGAGCAGTACTTC
CASAQGIGYEQYF
>TRBJ1-5|TRBD1|few|13|TRBV29-1
TGCAGCGTTGCCACAGGGGGTGATCAGCCCCAGCATTTT
CSVATGGDQPQHF
>TRBJ2-5|NA|few|14|TRBV9
TGTGCCAGCAGCCCAGGTGGGGGAGTAGAGACCCAGTACTTC
CASSPGGGVETQYF
>TRBJ2-3|NA|NA|13|TRBV13
TGTGCCAGCAGCTTAGGCGGATCCTCTCCCCAGTATTTT
CASSLGGSSPQYF
>TRBJ2-3|NA|few|15|TRBV5-1
TGCGCCAGCCGCGAACTCGCGGTCCCTACAGATACGCAGTATTTT
CASRELAVPTDTQYF
>TRBJ1-1|NA|NA|15|TRBV4-1
TGCGCCAGCAGCCAACCGGGGACACCCAACACTGAAGCTTTCTTT
CASSQPGTPNTEAFF
>TRBJ1-5|TRBD1|few|15|TRBV28
TGTGCCAGCGTCACAGGGGGAAATAGCAATCAGCCCCAGCATTTT
CASVTGGNSNQPQHF
>TRBJ2-7|TRBD2|NA|15|TRBV28
TGTGCCAGCAGTTTATCCGGGACTACCTTCGGCGAGCAGTACTTC
CASSLSGTTFGEQYF
>TRBJ2-1|TRBD1|NA|16|TRBV25-1
TGTGCCAGCAGTGTTCCCGGACAGGGAATATACAATGAGCAGTTCTTC
CASSVPGQGIYNEQFF
>TRBJ1-1|NA|NA|15|TRBV6-5
TGTGCCAGCAGTTATAGGCAGGGAGTGGGCACTGAAGCTTTCTTT
CASSYRQGVGTEAFF
>TRBJ2-1|NA|few|16|TRBV15
TGTGCCACCACCGGGCCCCGGATCCTCTCCTACAATGAGCAGTTCTTC
CATTGPRILSYNEQFF
>TRBJ1-5|NA|NA|14|TRBV5-1
TGCGCCAGCAGCTTGGAGGGTTGGGATCAGCCCCAGCATTTT
CASSLEGWDQPQHF
>TRBJ2-3|NA|NA|16|TRBV29-1
TGCAGCGTTGGTGTTGTAGGCAGCGGCAACACAGATACGCAGTATTTT
CSVGVVGSGNTDTQYF
>TRBJ2-2|TRBD2|NA|16|TRBV18
TGTGCCAGCTCACCAATCAGCGGGGCGAACACCGGGGAGCTGTTTTTT
CASSPISGANTGELFF
>TRBJ2-5|NA|once|15|TRBV5-1
TGCGCCAGCAGCTTGGCTTTGGCGGTTGGGGAGACCCAGTACTTC
CASSLALAVGETQYF
>TRBJ2-7|TRBD2|NA|18|TRBV4-1
TGCGCCAGCAGCCAAGACACCCTCGTAGCGGGCGTTCCCTACGAGCAGTACTTC
CASSQDTLVAGVPYEQYF
>TRBJ2-7|NA|once|15|TRBV7-2
TGTGCCAGCAGCTTAGTACAGGGTACCCCCTACGAGCAGTACTTC
CASSLVQGTPYEQYF
>TRBJ2-3|NA|few|13|TRBV28
TGTGCCAGCAGTCCCCCCAGCGTAGATACGCAGTATTTT
CASSPPSVDTQYF
>TRBJ1-5|TRBD1|NA|15|TRBV4-1
TGCGCCAGCAGCCATGACGGAGGCAGGGGGAGGCCCCAGCATTTT
CASSHDGGRGRPQHF
>TRBJ2-1|TRBD1|NA|14|TRBV2
TGTGCCAGCAGGGGGACAGCCTCCTACAATGAGCAGTTCTTC
CASRGTASYNEQFF
>TRBJ2-7|TRBD1|NA|15|TRBV20-1
TGCAGTGCTTTTTCTCCTGGACAGGGAATGGACGAGCAGTACTTC
CSAFSPGQGMDEQYF
>TRBJ1-2|TRBD1|few|15|TRBV12-3/TRBV12-4
TGTGCCAGCAGTCCCGGGACAGGGGGGTTCTATGGCTACACCTTC
CASSPGTGGFYGYTF
>TRBJ1-3|TRBD1|few|17|TRBV20-1
TGCAGTGCGCCGGGGGCAGGGGGCTCCGTCTCTGGAAACACCATATATTTT
CSAPGAGGSVSGNTIYF
>TRBJ1-6|NA|few|15|TRBV12-3/TRBV12-4
TGTGCCAGCAGTTTTTCGGGCAGGGGTAATTCACCCCTCCACTTT
CASSFSGRGNSPLHF
>TRBJ1-1|NA|few|15|TRBV4-2
TGTGCCAGCAGCCAAGACCGGGCGGGGCCGTTTGAAGCTTTCTTT
CASSQDRAGPFEAFF
>TRBJ2-3|TRBD2|NA|14|TRBV7-3
TGTGCCAGCAGCATCGGGACTAGCGGAGATACGCAGTATTTT
CASSIGTSGDTQYF
>TRBJ2-3|TRBD2|NA|15|TRBV5-1
TGCGCCAGCAGCAGACAACTAGCGGTTAGGGATACGCAGTATTTT
CASSRQLAVRDTQYF
>TRBJ2-3|NA|few|12|TRBV6-2/TRBV6-3
TGTGCCAGCAGTTTCGACGGGGCTACGCAGTATTTT
CASSFDGATQYF
>TRBJ2-4|NA|many|13|TRBV20-1
TGCAGTGCTAGTGTGAGGGCGGGAAACATTCAGTACTTC
CSASVRAGNIQYF
>TRBJ2-2|TRBD1|NA|15|TRBV5-6
TGTGCCAGCAGCTACTACAGGGGTTACACCGGGGAGCTGTTTTTT
CASSYYRGYTGELFF
>TRBJ2-5|NA|many|14|TRBV9
TGTGCCAGCAGCGTAGGGAACAGCCAAGAGACCCAGTACTTC
CASSVGNSQETQYF
>TRBJ2-4|NA|NA|15|TRBV2
TGTGCCAGCAGTGACAGGATTCTAGCCAAAAACATTCAGTACTTC
CASSDRILAKNIQYF
>TRBJ1-1|NA|NA|12|TRBV29-1
TGCAGCGTTGCTCGGTGGAACACTGAAGCTTTCTTT
CSVARWNTEAFF
>TRBJ2-3|NA|NA|13|TRBV7-2
TGTGCCAGCACCCTCCTGGGCACAGATACGCAGTATTTT
CASTLLGTDTQYF
>TRBJ2-2|NA|NA|14|TRBV25-1
TGTGCCAGCAGTCTTCCGGGGTCCACCGGGGAGCTGTTTTTT
CASSLPGSTGELFF
>TRBJ2-5|NA|NA|14|TRBV5-1
TGCGCCAGCAGAGTTTTCCCCCAGCAAGAGACCCAGTACTTC
CASRVFPQQETQYF
>TRBJ2-3|NA|NA|14|TRBV9
TGTGCCAGCAGCGTGTCAGGGCGGGCAGATACGCAGTATTTT
CASSVSGRADTQYF